A selection of T cell receptor beta chains follows, all from one sample in a study of long-term antiretroviral therapy in people with HIV. Some clones are missing from TCRdb's copy, which holds only in-frame ones; the method was immunoSEQ multiplex PCR. The repertoire holds roughly 14,000 clones, with 70% to 85% as singletons. The sequenced sample was unsorted PBMCs, obtained 1.3 years before starting antiretroviral therapy. Every receptor here comes from a man between 35 and 55 years old with HIV. CDR3s include the opening cysteine and the closing phenylalanine or tryptophan. A D gene is named only where the DNA matches it firmly. The size field is filled for only some rows; it gives once, few, many or a size class.

J gene | D gene | clone size | V gene | CDR3 DNA | CDR3 protein
TRBJ2-2 | TRBD2 | few | TRBV7-9 | TGTGCCAGCAGCCCTAGGACTAGCGGGGCCACCGGGGAGCTGTTTTTT | CASSPRTSGATGELFF
TRBJ2-3 | TRBD1 | NA | TRBV6-1 | TGTGCCAGCAGTAACCGGGACAGAGGCACAGATACGCAGTATTTT | CASSNRDRGTDTQYF
TRBJ2-1 | NA | NA | TRBV7-9 | TGTGCCAGCAGTTATAGGGGACTCGACGTCCGGGATGAGCAGTTCTTC | CASSYRGLDVRDEQFF
TRBJ1-6 | TRBD1 | NA | TRBV28 | TGTGCCAGCAGTTTACTCGGGCAGGGGGGTAATTCACCCCTCCACTTT | CASSLLGQGGNSPLHF
TRBJ2-6 | NA | NA | TRBV7-8 | TGTGCCAGCAGCTTAGGTTACAGCTCTGGGGCCAACGTCCTGACTTTC | CASSLGYSSGANVLTF
TRBJ2-5 | NA | NA | TRBV5-1 | TGCGCCAGCAGCTTGGGACCAGGGGGGGAGACCCAGTACTTC | CASSLGPGGETQYF
TRBJ2-2 | NA | NA | TRBV5-1 | TGCGCCAGCAGCTTGGCGGGGGGCGCAAACACCGGGGAGCTGTTTTTT | CASSLAGGANTGELFF
TRBJ1-5 | NA | NA | TRBV5-1 | TGCGCCAGCAGCCGGGAGGGGGGCAATCAGCCCCAGCATTTT | CASSREGGNQPQHF
TRBJ2-7 | TRBD1 | NA | TRBV10-3 | TGTGCCATCAGTGAGGGGGACAGGGAGACCTACGAGCAGTACTTC | CAISEGDRETYEQYF
TRBJ2-7 | NA | NA | TRBV18 | TGTGCCAGCTCACTTACAGCCTTTGGCGACGAGCAGTACTTC | CASSLTAFGDEQYF
TRBJ2-2 | TRBD2 | NA | TRBV5-4 | TGTGCCAGCGGGGGGGTCGGACGAGGTGTGACCGGGGAGCTGTTTTTT | CASGGVGRGVTGELFF
TRBJ2-5 | TRBD2 | NA | TRBV7-2 | TGTGCCAGCAGCCCGGGGGACTATTCGAAAGAGACCCAGTACTTC | CASSPGDYSKETQYF
TRBJ1-6 | NA | NA | TRBV19 | TGTGCCAGTAGTGGCACGGCCTCCTATTCACCCCTCCACTTT | CASSGTASYSPLHF
TRBJ2-7 | TRBD2 | NA | TRBV2 | TGTGCCAGCAGCGGGATGACTAGCGTCTACGAGCAGTACTTC | CASSGMTSVYEQYF
TRBJ1-6 | TRBD1 | NA | TRBV6-1 | TGTGCCAGCAGTGAAGAGGGGGCGAATAATTCACCCCTCCACTTT | CASSEEGANNSPLHF
TRBJ2-1 | NA | NA | TRBV27 | TGTGCCAGCAGTTTTCGGCGTGACAGACTTTACAATGAGCAGTTCTTC | CASSFRRDRLYNEQFF
TRBJ2-1 | TRBD1 | NA | TRBV18 | TGTGCCAGCTCTGTAGGGACAGGGGCCAGTGAGCAGTTCTTC | CASSVGTGASEQFF
TRBJ1-3 | NA | NA | TRBV15 | TGTGCCACCACCCCAAGAGGTGGGGGGCAAGGAAACACCATATATTTT | CATTPRGGGQGNTIYF
TRBJ2-3 | TRBD2 | NA | TRBV5-1 | TGCGCCAGCAGCCCGGGGGGTTCTAGCACAGATACGCAGTATTTT | CASSPGGSSTDTQYF
TRBJ1-2 | NA | NA | TRBV5-6 | TGTGCCAGCCGGCAGGGGCTTGTTCCTGGCTACACCTTC | CASRQGLVPGYTF
TRBJ1-2 | NA | NA | TRBV7-9 | TGTGCCAGCAGCTTAGCCGGGGGGGGCGCGAACTATGGCTACACCTTC | CASSLAGGGANYGYTF
TRBJ2-3 | NA | NA | TRBV5-4 | TGTGCCAGCAGCCCCCCAGGCGCGGTGGGAGATACGCAGTATTTT | CASSPPGAVGDTQYF
TRBJ2-6 | TRBD1 | NA | TRBV5-1 | TGCGCCAGCAGCCTTCCCGGGACAGGGGTGTCTGGGGCCAACGTCCTGACTTTC | CASSLPGTGVSGANVLTF
TRBJ2-2 | NA | NA | TRBV27 | TGTGCCAGCAGTTTCCGGCGTGGGGTGAACACCGGGGAGCTGTTTTTT | CASSFRRGVNTGELFF
TRBJ2-2 | TRBD2 | NA | TRBV19 | TGTGCCAGTAGTATTCCGGGACTAGCGGGGGGAAACACCGGGGAGCTGTTTTTT | CASSIPGLAGGNTGELFF
TRBJ2-7 | NA | NA | TRBV2 | TGTGCCAGCAGTGGAATGGGACCCGGGGGGCCTTACGAGCAGTACTTC | CASSGMGPGGPYEQYF
TRBJ2-7 | NA | few | TRBV27 | TGTGCCAGCAGTTCCGACGGGGGCTGGGGGTTCTACGAGCAGTACTTC | CASSSDGGWGFYEQYF